This paragraph covers one TCR beta chain sequence. The target antigen is unknown. The ends lost 1 base at V and 7 bases at J; junction bases unmatched: 9. The CDR3 extends over 16 amino acids. Germline assignment: CDR1 MGHRA and CDR2 YSYEKL. The sample belongs to a study of cytotoxic CD8 clonotypes in ibrutinib-treated CLL. Study-level results: Clonality at baseline surpassed age-matched healthy donors and tracked circulating CD8+ T-cell counts.

Deep sequencing aimed at 1 in 200,000 to 1 in 1 million T cells' resolution. Some clones are missing from TCRdb's copy, which holds only in-frame ones; the method was immunoSEQ multiplex PCR. This sample has roughly 150,000 clones, with approximately 77% found just once. This TCR derives from a human donor with chronic lymphocytic leukemia. The input for sequencing was PBMCs, taken after 12 months of ibrutinib treatment. The chain uses TRBV4-1 and TRBJ2-3; TRBD2 agrees at 9 bases. The CDR3 DNA reads as TGCGCCAGCAGCCAAGTTGGGGCGGGAGGGCCGCATACGCAGTATTTT. Its protein is CASSQVGAGGPHTQYF.